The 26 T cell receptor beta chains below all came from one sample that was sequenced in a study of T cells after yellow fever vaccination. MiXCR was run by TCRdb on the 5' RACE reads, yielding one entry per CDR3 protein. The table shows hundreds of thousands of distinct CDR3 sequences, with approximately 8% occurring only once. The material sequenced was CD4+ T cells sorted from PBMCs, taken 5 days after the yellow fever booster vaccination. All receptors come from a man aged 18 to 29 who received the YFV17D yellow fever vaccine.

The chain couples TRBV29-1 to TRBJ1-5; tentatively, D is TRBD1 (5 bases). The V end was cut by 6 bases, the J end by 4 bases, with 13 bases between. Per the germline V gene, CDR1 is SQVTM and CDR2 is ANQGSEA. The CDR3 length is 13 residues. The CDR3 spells CSVLTAPNQPQHF. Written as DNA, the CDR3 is TGCAGCGTATTGACAGCTCCGAATCAGCCCCAGCATTTT.

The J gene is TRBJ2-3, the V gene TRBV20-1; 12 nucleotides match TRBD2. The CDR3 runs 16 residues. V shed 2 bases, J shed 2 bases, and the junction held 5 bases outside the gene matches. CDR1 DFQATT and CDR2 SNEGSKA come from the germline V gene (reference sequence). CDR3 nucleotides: TGCAGTGCTAGAAGCGGACTAGCGGGGATCACAGATACGCAGTATTTT. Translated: CSARSGLAGITDTQYF.

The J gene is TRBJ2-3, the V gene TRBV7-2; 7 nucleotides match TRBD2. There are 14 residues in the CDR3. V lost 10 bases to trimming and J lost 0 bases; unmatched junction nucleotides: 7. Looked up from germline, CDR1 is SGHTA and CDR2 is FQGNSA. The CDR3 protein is CATRQRGSTDTQYF. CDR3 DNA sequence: TGTGCCACTCGGCAGCGGGGTAGCACAGATACGCAGTATTTT. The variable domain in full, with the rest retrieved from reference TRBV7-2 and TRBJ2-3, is GAGVSQSPSNKVTEKGKDVELRCDPISGHTALYWYRQSLGQGLEFLIYFQGNSAPDKSGLPSDRFSAERTGGSVSTLTIQRTQQEDSAVYLCATRQRGSTDTQYFGPGTRLTVL.

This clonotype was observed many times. CDR3 nucleotides: TGTGCCAGCAGCCTGGGAGGGGCCGCTAGGGGCGGGGAGCTGTTTTTT. Its translation: CASSLGGAARGGELFF. The chain employs TRBV7-2 and TRBJ2-2; 7 bases agree with TRBD2. Germline V gene data show CDR1 as SGHTA and CDR2 as FQGNSA. There are 16 residues in the CDR3. The ends lost 5 bases at V and 7 bases at J; junction bases unmatched: 13.

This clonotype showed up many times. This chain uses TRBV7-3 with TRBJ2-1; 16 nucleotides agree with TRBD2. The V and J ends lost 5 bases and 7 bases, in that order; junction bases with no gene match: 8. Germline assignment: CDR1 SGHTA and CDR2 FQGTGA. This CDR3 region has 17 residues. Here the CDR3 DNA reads TGTGCCAGCAGCCCCGGGACTAGCGGGGGGGCCGGGAATGAGCAGTTCTTC. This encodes CASSPGTSGGAGNEQFF.

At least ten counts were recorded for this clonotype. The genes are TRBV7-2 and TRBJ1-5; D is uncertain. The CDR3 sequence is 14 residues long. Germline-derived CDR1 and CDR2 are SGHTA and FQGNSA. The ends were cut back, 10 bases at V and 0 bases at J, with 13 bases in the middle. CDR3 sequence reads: CATTDGNSNQPQHF. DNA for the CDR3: TGTGCCACTACGGACGGGAATAGCAATCAGCCCCAGCATTTT.

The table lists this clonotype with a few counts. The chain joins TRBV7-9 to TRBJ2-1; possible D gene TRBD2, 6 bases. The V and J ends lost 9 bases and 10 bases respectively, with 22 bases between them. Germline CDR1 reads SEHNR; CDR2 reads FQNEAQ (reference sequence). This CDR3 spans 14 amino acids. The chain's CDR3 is CASKAGTHIWEQFF. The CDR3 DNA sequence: TGTGCCAGTAAGGCCGGGACTCACATTTGGGAGCAGTTCTTC.

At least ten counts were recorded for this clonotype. This CDR3 is CASSLFGGGVSGTQYF. CDR3 nucleotide sequence: TGTGCCAGCAGTTTATTTGGCGGGGGGGTATCAGGTACGCAGTATTTT. The rearrangement joins TRBV27 to TRBJ2-3; 9 nucleotides align to TRBD2. The junction had 10 bases not matched to a gene; V was cut back by 1 base and J by 8 bases. CDR3 size: 16 residues. Germline V gene lookup returns CDR1 MNHEY and CDR2 SMNVEV (reference sequence).

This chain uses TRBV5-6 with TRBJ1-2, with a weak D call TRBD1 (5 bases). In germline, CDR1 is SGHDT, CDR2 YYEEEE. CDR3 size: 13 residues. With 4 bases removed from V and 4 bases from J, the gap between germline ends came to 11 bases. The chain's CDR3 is CASSPGRLYGYTF. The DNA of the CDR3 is TGTGCCAGCAGCCCGGGACGGCTCTATGGCTACACCTTC.

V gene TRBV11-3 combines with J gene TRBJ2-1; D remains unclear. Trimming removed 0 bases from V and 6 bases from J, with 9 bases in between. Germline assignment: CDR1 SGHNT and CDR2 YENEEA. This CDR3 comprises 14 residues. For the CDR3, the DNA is TGTGCCAGCAGCTTAGATCCGGGCCGCAATGAGCAGTTCTTC. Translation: CASSLDPGRNEQFF.

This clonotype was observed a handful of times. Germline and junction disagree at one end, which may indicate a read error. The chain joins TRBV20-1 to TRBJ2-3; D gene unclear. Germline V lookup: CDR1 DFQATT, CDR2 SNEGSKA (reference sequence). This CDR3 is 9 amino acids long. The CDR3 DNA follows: TGCAGTGCTGGGGAAACAGTTCATTTT. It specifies CSAGETVHF.

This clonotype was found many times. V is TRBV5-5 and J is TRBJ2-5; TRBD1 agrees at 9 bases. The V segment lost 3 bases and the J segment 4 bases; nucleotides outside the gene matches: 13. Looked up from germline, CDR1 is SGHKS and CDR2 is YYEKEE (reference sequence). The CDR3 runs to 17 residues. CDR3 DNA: TGTGCCAGCAGCTCGCAACCGGGACAGGGAATTGGAGAGACCCAGTACTTC. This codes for CASSSQPGQGIGETQYF.

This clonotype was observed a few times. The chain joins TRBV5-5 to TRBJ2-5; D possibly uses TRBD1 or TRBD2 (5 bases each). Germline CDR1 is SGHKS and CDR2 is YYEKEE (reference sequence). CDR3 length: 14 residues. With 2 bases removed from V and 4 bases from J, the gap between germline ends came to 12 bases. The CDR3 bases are TGTGCCAGCAGCTTCATCCCAGGGAGAGAGACCCAGTACTTC. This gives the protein CASSFIPGRETQYF.

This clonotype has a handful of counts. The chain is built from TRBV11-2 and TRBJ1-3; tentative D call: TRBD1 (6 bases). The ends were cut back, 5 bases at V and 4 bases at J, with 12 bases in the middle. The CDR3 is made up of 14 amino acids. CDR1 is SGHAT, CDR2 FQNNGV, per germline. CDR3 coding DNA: TGTGCCAGCAGCGCGCCGAGGGGGGGAAACACCATATATTTT. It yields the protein CASSAPRGGNTIYF. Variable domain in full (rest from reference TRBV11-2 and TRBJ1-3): EAGVAQSPRYKIIEKRQSVAFWCNPISGHATLYWYQQILGQGPKLLIQFQNNGVVDDSQLPKDRFSAERLKGVDSTLKIQPAKLEDSAVYLCASSAPRGGNTIYFGEGSWLTVV.

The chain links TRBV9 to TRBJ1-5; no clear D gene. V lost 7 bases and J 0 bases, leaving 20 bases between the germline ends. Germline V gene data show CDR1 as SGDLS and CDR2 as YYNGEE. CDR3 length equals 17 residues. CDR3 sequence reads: CASFSCREKHSNQPQHF. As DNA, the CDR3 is TGTGCCAGCTTCTCCTGCCGGGAAAAACATAGCAATCAGCCCCAGCATTTT.

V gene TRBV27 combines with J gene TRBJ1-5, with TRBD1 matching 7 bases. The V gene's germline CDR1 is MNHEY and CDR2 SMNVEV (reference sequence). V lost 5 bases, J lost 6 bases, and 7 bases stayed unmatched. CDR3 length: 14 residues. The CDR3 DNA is TGTGCCAGCAGTCCCCAGGGGGAGAGTCAGCCCCAGCATTTT. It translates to CASSPQGESQPQHF.

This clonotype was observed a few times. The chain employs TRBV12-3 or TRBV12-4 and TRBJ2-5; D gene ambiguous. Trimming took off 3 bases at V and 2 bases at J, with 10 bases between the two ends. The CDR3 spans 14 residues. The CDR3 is CASSLTDRQETQYF. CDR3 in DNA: TGTGCCAGCAGTTTGACGGACCGTCAAGAGACCCAGTACTTC.

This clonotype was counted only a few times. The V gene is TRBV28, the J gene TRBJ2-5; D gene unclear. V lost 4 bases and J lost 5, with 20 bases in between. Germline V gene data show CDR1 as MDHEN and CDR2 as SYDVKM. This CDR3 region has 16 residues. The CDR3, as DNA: TGTGCCAGCAGTTCCCGTGGACCTCTGGTGCAGGAGACCCAGTACTTC. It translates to CASSSRGPLVQETQYF. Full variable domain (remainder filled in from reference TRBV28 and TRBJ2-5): DVKVTQSSRYLVKRTGEKVFLECVQDMDHENMFWYRQDPGLGLRLIYFSYDVKMKEKGDIPEGYSVSREKKERFSLILESASTNQTSMYLCASSSRGPLVQETQYFGPGTRLLVL.

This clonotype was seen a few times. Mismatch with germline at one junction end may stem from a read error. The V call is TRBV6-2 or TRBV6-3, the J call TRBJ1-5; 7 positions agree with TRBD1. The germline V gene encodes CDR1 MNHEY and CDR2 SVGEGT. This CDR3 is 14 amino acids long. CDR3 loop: CASTLRGDNLPQHF. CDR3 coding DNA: TGTGCCAGCACACTCAGGGGGGACAATCTGCCCCAGCATTTT.

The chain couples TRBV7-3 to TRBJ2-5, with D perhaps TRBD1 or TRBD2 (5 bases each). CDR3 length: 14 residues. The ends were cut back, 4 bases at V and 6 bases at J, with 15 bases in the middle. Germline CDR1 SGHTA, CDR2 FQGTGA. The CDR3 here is CASSSGAGTKTQYF. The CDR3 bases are TGTGCCAGCAGCTCTGGAGCCGGGACCAAGACCCAGTACTTC.

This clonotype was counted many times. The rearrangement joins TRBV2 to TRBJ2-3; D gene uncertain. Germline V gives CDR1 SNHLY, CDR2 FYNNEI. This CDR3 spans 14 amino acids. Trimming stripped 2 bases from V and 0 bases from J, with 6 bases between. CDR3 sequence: CASSEQYSTDTQYF. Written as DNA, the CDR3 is TGTGCCAGCAGTGAACAGTACAGCACAGATACGCAGTATTTT.

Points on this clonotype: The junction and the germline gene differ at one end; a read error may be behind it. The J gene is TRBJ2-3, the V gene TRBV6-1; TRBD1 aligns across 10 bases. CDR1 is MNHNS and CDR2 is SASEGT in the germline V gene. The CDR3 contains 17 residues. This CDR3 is CASSELLGGQGTGTQYF. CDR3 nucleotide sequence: TGTGCCAGCAGTGAACTCTTAGGGGGACAGGGGACAGGTACGCAGTATTTT.

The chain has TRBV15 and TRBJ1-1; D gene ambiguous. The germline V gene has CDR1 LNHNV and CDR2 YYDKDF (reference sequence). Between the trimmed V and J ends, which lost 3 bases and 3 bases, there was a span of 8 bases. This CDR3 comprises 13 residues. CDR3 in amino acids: CATSSGFDTEAFF. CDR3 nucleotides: TGTGCCACCAGCAGTGGGTTTGACACTGAAGCTTTCTTT.

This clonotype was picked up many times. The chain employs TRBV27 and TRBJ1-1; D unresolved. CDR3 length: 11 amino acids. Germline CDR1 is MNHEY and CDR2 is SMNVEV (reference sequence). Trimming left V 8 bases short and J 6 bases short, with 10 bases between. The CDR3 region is CASGASAEAFF. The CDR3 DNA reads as TGTGCCAGCGGCGCGTCCGCTGAAGCTTTCTTT.

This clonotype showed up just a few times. The CDR3 DNA follows: TGTGCCAGCAGTTACCAAGGAAACACCATATATTTT. Residues: CASSYQGNTIYF. The gene calls are TRBV6-6 and TRBJ1-3; the D is unclear. The germline gives CDR1 MNHNY, CDR2 SVGAGI (reference sequence). Trimming stripped 2 bases from V and 4 bases from J, with 3 bases between. This CDR3 has 12 residues.

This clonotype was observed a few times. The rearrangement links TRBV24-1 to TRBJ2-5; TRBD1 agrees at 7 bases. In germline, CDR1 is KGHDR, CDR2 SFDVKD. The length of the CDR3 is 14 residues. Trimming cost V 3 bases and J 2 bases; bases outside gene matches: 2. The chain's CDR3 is CATSDGTVQETQYF. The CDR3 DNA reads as TGTGCCACCAGTGATGGGACAGTACAAGAGACCCAGTACTTC.